The T cell receptor (beta chain) under discussion was sequenced for a study of blood T cell repertoires in COVID-19. Method: immunoSEQ multiplex PCR; TCRdb's copy keeps in-frame clones and lacks some. The sample lists around 430,000 clones; about 86% were seen once. The germline V gene encodes CDR1 SGHTA and CDR2 FQGNSA. Trimming pared 4 bases from V and 0 bases from J, leaving 12 bases between. The CDR3 runs to 15 residues. Material: PBMCs or T cells enriched from blood (not recorded which). The gene calls are TRBV7-2 and TRBJ1-2; D unclear. The clonotype originates from a woman aged 45-60 years who had recovered from COVID-19. In DNA, the CDR3 is TGTGCCAGCAGCTCAGAAGCCGGGACTAACTATGGCTACACCTTC. This gives the protein CASSSEAGTNYGYTF.